This T cell receptor beta chain was captured in a study of neurological immune-mediated disorders. Findings of the study overall: Multiple sclerosis, the disease with the least TCR clonal expansion, fell below healthy controls, whereas HTLV-1-associated myelopathy showed the most.

CDR3 length: 14 amino acids. The V end lost 7 bases, the J end lost 7 bases, and 22 bases lay between the germline ends. Germline CDR1 and CDR2: DFQATT and SNEGSKA (reference sequence). Comment on this clonotype: Antigen: not known.

Each CDR3 protein is one row after TCRdb ran MiXCR on the 5' RACE reads. The sample includes tens of thousands of distinct CDR3 sequences, approximately 10% of them seen just once. The origin of this receptor is a middle-aged man in good health. The specimen was PBMCs. V gene TRBV20-1 combines with J gene TRBJ2-5, with D maybe TRBD1 (6 bases). This CDR3 reads CSVRGPDSAVTQYF. The CDR3 DNA sequence: TGCAGTGTCAGGGGTCCTGATAGCGCCGTGACCCAGTACTTC.